These 25 T cell receptor beta chains were all obtained from the same sample, sequenced in a study of blood T cell repertoires in COVID-19. The table came from immunoSEQ multiplex PCR; TCRdb's copy has only in-frame clones and leaves some out. The sample holds nearly 250,000 clones; 86% are singletons and the top ten take approximately 5.5%. Material for sequencing was peripheral blood. Source of these receptors: a woman over 75 with COVID-19, enrolled during active disease.

The V and J genes are TRBV30 and TRBJ2-7; TRBD2 matches at 10 bases. The junction had 5 bases not matched to a gene; V was cut back by 5 bases and J by 1 base. This CDR3 spans 14 amino acids. Germline V gene lookup returns CDR1 GTSNPN and CDR2 SVGIG (reference sequence). As DNA, the CDR3 is TGTGCCTGGGAGCGGGGGGGTGGTTCCTACGAGCAGTACTTC. It is translated as CAWERGGGSYEQYF.

This sequence joins TRBV5-4 and TRBJ1-2, with TRBD1 matching over 7 bases. Germline CDR1 SGHNT, CDR2 YYREEE (reference sequence). The junction had 5 bases not matched to a gene; V was cut back by 1 base and J by 5 bases. The length of the CDR3 is 14 residues. The CDR3 sequence: CASSLKGARYGYTF. The CDR3 region has the DNA TGTGCCAGCAGCTTGAAGGGGGCTAGGTATGGCTACACCTTC.

J is TRBJ2-1 and V is TRBV5-8; the D gene is possibly TRBD2 (6 bases). This CDR3 is 14 amino acids long. Trimming took off 7 bases at V and 0 bases at J, with 11 bases between the two ends. Germline assignment: CDR1 SGHTS and CDR2 YDEGEE. The CDR3 nucleotides read TGTGCCAGCGGGCGGGATCCCTCCTACAATGAGCAGTTCTTC. Protein: CASGRDPSYNEQFF. Complete variable domain (other parts from reference TRBV5-8 and TRBJ2-1): EAGVTQSPTHLIKTRGQQATLRCSPISGHTSVYWYQQALGLGLQFLLWYDEGEERNRGNFPPRFSGRQFPNYSSELNVNALELEDSALYLCASGRDPSYNEQFFGPGTRLTVL.

This chain uses TRBV3-1 (or the pseudogene TRBV3-2) with TRBJ1-3, with TRBD1 as a possible D gene (6 bases). Trimming left V 1 base short and J 4 bases short, with 14 bases between. The CDR3 spans 16 residues. Germline CDR1 reads LGHDT; CDR2 reads YNNKEL (reference sequence). CDR3: CASSQGLQGIGNTIYF. Written as DNA, the CDR3 is TGTGCCAGCAGCCAAGGTCTACAGGGTATAGGAAACACCATATATTTT.

The chain links TRBV7-2 to TRBJ2-5, with TRBD1 identical over 7 bases. The CDR3 is 15 amino acids. The germline V gene has CDR1 SGHTA and CDR2 FQGNSA. Trimming removed 7 bases from V and 4 bases from J; junction bases left unmatched: 12. The CDR3 sequence is CASTFGGQVSETQYF. The CDR3 DNA reads as TGTGCCAGCACCTTTGGCGGACAGGTATCAGAGACCCAGTACTTC. Supplemented by reference TRBV7-2 and TRBJ2-5, the full variable domain reads GAGVSQSPSNKVTEKGKDVELRCDPISGHTALYWYRQSLGQGLEFLIYFQGNSAPDKSGLPSDRFSAERTGGSVSTLTIQRTQQEDSAVYLCASTFGGQVSETQYFGPGTRLLVL.

The chain links TRBV6-2 or TRBV6-3 to TRBJ2-2, with TRBD1 matching over 8 bases. Per germline, CDR1 MNHEY and CDR2 SVGEGT. This CDR3 contains 17 residues. Losses at the gene ends were 5 bases for V and 0 bases for J; bases not matched to a gene: 8. CDR3 protein: CASSTQDRVSNTGELFF. For the CDR3, the DNA is TGTGCCAGCAGTACGCAGGACAGGGTGTCGAACACCGGGGAGCTGTTTTTT.

The chain has TRBV28 and TRBJ1-5, with D perhaps TRBD1 (5 bases). Per germline, CDR1 MDHEN and CDR2 SYDVKM. The V end lost 3 bases, the J end lost 5 bases, and 17 bases lay between the germline ends. CDR3 length equals 16 residues. The CDR3 loop is CASSFREQVGDQPQHF. DNA for the CDR3: TGTGCCAGCAGTTTTAGAGAACAGGTCGGAGATCAGCCCCAGCATTTT. The variable domain in full, with the rest retrieved from reference TRBV28 and TRBJ1-5, is DVKVTQSSRYLVKRTGEKVFLECVQDMDHENMFWYRQDPGLGLRLIYFSYDVKMKEKGDIPEGYSVSREKKERFSLILESASTNQTSMYLCASSFREQVGDQPQHFGDGTRLSIL.

The chain has TRBV10-3 and TRBJ1-2, with 8 bases identical to TRBD1. V shed 10 bases, J shed 4 bases, and the junction held 8 bases outside the gene matches. CDR1 is ENHRY and CDR2 is SYGVKD in the germline V gene. This CDR3 is built from 13 residues. CDR3 amino acids: CATRDRSPYGYTF. The CDR3 nucleotides are TGTGCCACCCGGGACAGGTCCCCCTATGGCTACACCTTC.

The J gene is TRBJ1-4, the V gene TRBV19; TRBD1 agrees at 7 bases. The germline gives CDR1 LNHDA, CDR2 SQIVND (reference sequence). This CDR3 is 14 amino acids long. The V and J ends lost 5 bases and 3 bases, in that order; junction bases with no gene match: 3. The DNA of the CDR3 is TGTGCCAGTAGTGGGACAGTGGCTAATGAAAAACTGTTTTTT. Its translation: CASSGTVANEKLFF.

This clone occurred once. V and J are TRBV5-6 and TRBJ2-3; 9 positions agree with TRBD2. From germline, CDR1 is SGHDT and CDR2 YYEEEE. This CDR3 is 15 amino acids long. Trimming at V came to 0 bases and at J to 5 bases, leaving 4 bases not matched to a gene. This CDR3 is CASSLGGGAKDTQYF. In nucleotides, the CDR3 is TGTGCCAGCAGCTTGGGCGGGGGGGCAAAAGATACGCAGTATTTT.

The CDR3: CASRLGSSGNTIYF. As DNA, the CDR3 is TGTGCCAGCCGCCTCGGGAGCTCTGGAAACACCATATATTTT. The V and J genes are TRBV19 and TRBJ1-3, with D unclear. The germline V and J ends were trimmed by 9 bases and 0 bases, with 12 bases remaining between them. This CDR3 has 14 amino acids. Germline lookup yields CDR1 LNHDA and CDR2 SQIVND (reference sequence).

The V and J genes are TRBV12-3 or TRBV12-4 and TRBJ2-5, with a tentative D call TRBD1 (6 bases). The CDR3 covers 13 residues. Trimming removed 3 bases from V and 6 bases from J, with 11 bases in between. The CDR3 coding sequence is TGTGCCAGCAGTTTGGGACAAATGAAGACCCAGTACTTC. Translated: CASSLGQMKTQYF.

V gene TRBV6-1 combines with J gene TRBJ2-5; 9 bases map to TRBD2. Germline CDR1 and CDR2: MNHNS and SASEGT. V trimming: 3 bases; J trimming: 5 bases; junction bases outside the gene matches: 7. The CDR3 loop spans 15 amino acids. For the CDR3, the DNA is TGTGCCAGCAGTGAGCCCGGGACTAGCTGGGAGACCCAGTACTTC. This encodes CASSEPGTSWETQYF.

The rearrangement uses TRBV4-1 and TRBJ2-1, with D hard to call. The CDR3 loop spans 17 amino acids. With 2 bases removed from V and 5 bases from J, the gap between germline ends came to 19 bases. Germline loops: CDR1 MGHRA, CDR2 YSYEKL. The CDR3, as DNA: TGCGCCAGCAGCCAACCCCATTCTCGGGTTAGAGACAATGAGCAGTTCTTC. It encodes CASSQPHSRVRDNEQFF.

J is TRBJ1-1 and V is TRBV10-3; D may be TRBD1 (6 bases). The germline CDR1 and CDR2 sequences are ENHRY and SYGVKD. Trimming pared 2 bases from V and 8 bases from J, leaving 15 bases between. The CDR3 sequence is 14 residues long. The CDR3: CAISEAFPGQEAFF. The DNA of the CDR3 is TGTGCCATCAGTGAGGCTTTTCCGGGACAAGAAGCTTTCTTT.

In DNA, the CDR3 is TGTGCCAGCAGCCAGGGAGGGGGGGCCAAGTACGAGCAGTACTTC. Protein sequence: CASSQGGGAKYEQYF. This sequence joins TRBV7-2 and TRBJ2-7; D may be TRBD2 (7 bases). The CDR3 consists of 15 residues. The ends were cut back, 5 bases at V and 4 bases at J, with 18 bases in the middle. CDR1 and CDR2 (germline): SGHTA, FQGNSA.

The chain carries TRBV6-5 and TRBJ1-5; a possible D gene is TRBD1 (6 bases). The V end was cut by 6 bases, the J end by 9 bases, with 15 bases between. The germline V gene encodes CDR1 MNHEY and CDR2 SVGAGI. The CDR3 has 13 amino acids. The CDR3 loop reads CASRVTGIGPQHF. The DNA for the CDR3 is TGTGCCAGCAGGGTCACAGGGATCGGGCCCCAGCATTTT.

Here the CDR3 reads CASSQQGFGYTF. In nucleotides, the CDR3 is TGTGCCAGCAGTCAACAGGGTTTTGGCTACACCTTC. This chain links TRBV12-3 or TRBV12-4 with TRBJ1-2, with D maybe TRBD1 (6 bases). The CDR3 covers 12 residues. Trimming stripped 5 bases from V and 7 bases from J, with 11 bases between.

This sequence joins TRBV9 and TRBJ1-2, with D perhaps matching TRBD1 (6 bases). CDR1 is SGDLS and CDR2 is YYNGEE in the germline V gene. CDR3 length equals 17 residues. The ends were cut back, 0 bases at V and 3 bases at J, with 18 bases in the middle. The CDR3 loop is CASSVGYPAQGYYGYTF. CDR3 nucleotide sequence: TGTGCCAGCAGCGTAGGCTACCCGGCACAGGGCTACTATGGCTACACCTTC.

This chain links TRBV5-1 with TRBJ2-2; 9 bases align to TRBD1. V was pared by 4 bases and J by 5 bases, with 12 bases of the junction left unmatched. The length of the CDR3 is 17 residues. The germline V gene has CDR1 SGHRS and CDR2 YFSETQ. DNA of the CDR3: TGCGCCAGCAGCCTCTCCGGGACAGGGATAAGTACCGGGGAGCTGTTTTTT. As protein: CASSLSGTGISTGELFF.

V is TRBV19 and J is TRBJ1-1; 7 nucleotides line up with TRBD1. The CDR3 spans 13 residues. Trimming at V came to 7 bases and at J to 0 bases, leaving 2 bases not matched to a gene. The germline CDR1 and CDR2 sequences are LNHDA and SQIVND (reference sequence). CDR3 region: CASMGQLNTEAFF. The CDR3, as DNA: TGTGCCAGTATGGGACAGCTGAACACTGAAGCTTTCTTT.

This clone came up once. The chain couples TRBV10-3 to TRBJ1-1, with 8 bases fitting TRBD1. CDR1 is ENHRY, CDR2 SYGVKD, per germline. CDR3 length: 16 residues. The V segment lost 10 bases and the J segment 0 bases; nucleotides outside the gene matches: 13. The DNA of the CDR3 is TGTGCCAGCAGCCGAGACAGGGGTTCGGTGAACACTGAAGCTTTCTTT. It encodes CASSRDRGSVNTEAFF.

The table lists this clone with a count of one. The genes are TRBV2 and TRBJ2-2, with a weak D call TRBD1 (5 bases). With 7 bases removed from V and 0 bases from J, the gap between germline ends came to 12 bases. The CDR3 runs 15 residues. The V gene's germline CDR1 is SNHLY and CDR2 FYNNEI. The CDR3 region has the DNA TGTGCCAGCAACAGAGACAGAACGAACACCGGGGAGCTGTTTTTT. This codes for CASNRDRTNTGELFF.

In the case of this clone: One junction end disagrees with the germline gene, perhaps due to a read error. The V call is TRBV10-2, the J call TRBJ1-5; a weak D match, TRBD1 (6 bases). CDR3 length: 13 residues. CDR1 and CDR2 (germline): WSHSY, SAAADI. CDR3 bases: TGCGCCAGCTGTGACAGGAGCAATCAGCCCCAGCATTTT. Translation gives CASCDRSNQPQHF.

The rearrangement joins TRBV7-9 to TRBJ1-6; D is possibly TRBD1 (5 bases). V was clipped by 6 bases and J by 9 bases, with 12 bases between them. The CDR3 runs 13 residues. Germline V gene data show CDR1 as SEHNR and CDR2 as FQNEAQ (reference sequence). CDR3 amino acids: CASRIGESSPLHF. The CDR3 coding sequence is TGTGCCAGCAGGATAGGGGAAAGTTCACCCCTCCACTTT.